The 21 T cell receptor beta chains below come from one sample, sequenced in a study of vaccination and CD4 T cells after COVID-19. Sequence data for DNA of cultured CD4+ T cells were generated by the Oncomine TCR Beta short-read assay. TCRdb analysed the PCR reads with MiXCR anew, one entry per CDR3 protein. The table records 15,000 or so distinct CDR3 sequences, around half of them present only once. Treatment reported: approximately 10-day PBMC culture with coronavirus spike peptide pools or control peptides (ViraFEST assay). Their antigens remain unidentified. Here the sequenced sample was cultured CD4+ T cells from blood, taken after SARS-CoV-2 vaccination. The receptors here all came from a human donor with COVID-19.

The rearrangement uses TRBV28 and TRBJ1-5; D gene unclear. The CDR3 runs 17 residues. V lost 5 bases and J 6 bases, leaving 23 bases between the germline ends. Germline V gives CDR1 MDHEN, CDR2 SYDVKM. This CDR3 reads CASSEIETGSRGQPQHF. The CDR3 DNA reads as TGTGCCAGCAGTGAGATTGAGACGGGAAGTAGAGGTCAGCCCCAGCATTTT.

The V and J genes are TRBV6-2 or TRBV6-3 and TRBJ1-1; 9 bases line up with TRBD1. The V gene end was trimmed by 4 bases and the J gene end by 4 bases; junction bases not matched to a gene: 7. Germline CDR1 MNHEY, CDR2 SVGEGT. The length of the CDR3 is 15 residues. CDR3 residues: CASSWPGTGTTEAFF. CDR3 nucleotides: TGTGCCAGCAGTTGGCCAGGGACAGGGACCACTGAAGCTTTCTTT.

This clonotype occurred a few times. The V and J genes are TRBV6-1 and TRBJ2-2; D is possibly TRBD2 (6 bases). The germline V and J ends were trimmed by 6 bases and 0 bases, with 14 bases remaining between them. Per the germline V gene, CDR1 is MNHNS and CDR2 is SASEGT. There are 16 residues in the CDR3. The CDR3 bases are TGTGCCAGCAGGCCCCGGGGAGGTTCGAACACCGGGGAGCTGTTTTTT. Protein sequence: CASRPRGGSNTGELFF.

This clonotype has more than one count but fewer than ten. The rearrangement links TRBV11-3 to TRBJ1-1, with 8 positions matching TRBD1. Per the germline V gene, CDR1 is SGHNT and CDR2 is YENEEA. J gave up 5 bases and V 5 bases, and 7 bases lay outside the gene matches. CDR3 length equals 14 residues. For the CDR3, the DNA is TGTGCCAGCAGCGACCGGACAGGGAGAACTGAAGCTTTCTTT. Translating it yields CASSDRTGRTEAFF.

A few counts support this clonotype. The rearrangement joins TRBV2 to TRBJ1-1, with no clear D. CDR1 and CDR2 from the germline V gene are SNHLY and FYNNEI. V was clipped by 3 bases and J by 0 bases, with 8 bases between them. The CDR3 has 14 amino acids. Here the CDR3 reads CASSEVGMNTEAFF. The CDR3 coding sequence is TGTGCCAGCAGTGAGGTAGGGATGAACACTGAAGCTTTCTTT.

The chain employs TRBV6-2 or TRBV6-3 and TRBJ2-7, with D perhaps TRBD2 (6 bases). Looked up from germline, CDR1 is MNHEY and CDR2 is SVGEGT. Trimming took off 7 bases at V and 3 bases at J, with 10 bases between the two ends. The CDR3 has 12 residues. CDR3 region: CASTTGGYEQYF. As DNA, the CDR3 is TGTGCCAGCACCACCGGGGGCTACGAGCAGTACTTC.

This CDR3 reads CASSIPGGGTYEQYF. CDR3 DNA sequence: TGTGCCAGTAGTATACCGGGCGGGGGGACCTACGAGCAGTACTTC. The chain links TRBV19 to TRBJ2-7; 8 nucleotides align to TRBD2. V lost 2 bases, J lost 2 bases, and 5 bases stayed unmatched. This CDR3 is 15 amino acids long. Germline CDR1 and CDR2: LNHDA and SQIVND (reference sequence).

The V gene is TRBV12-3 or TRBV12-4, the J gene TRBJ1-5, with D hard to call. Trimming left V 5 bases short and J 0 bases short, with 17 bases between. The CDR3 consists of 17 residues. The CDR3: CASSPTNSGGSNQPQHF. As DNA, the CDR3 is TGTGCCAGCAGTCCAACTAATTCCGGAGGTAGCAATCAGCCCCAGCATTTT.

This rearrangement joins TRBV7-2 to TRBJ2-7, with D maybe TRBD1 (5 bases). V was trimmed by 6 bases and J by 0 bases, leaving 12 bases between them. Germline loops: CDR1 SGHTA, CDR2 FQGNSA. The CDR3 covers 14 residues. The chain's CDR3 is CASRRQPSSYEQYF. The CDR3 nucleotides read TGTGCCAGCAGGCGACAGCCAAGCTCCTACGAGCAGTACTTC. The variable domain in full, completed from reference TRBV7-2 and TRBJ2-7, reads GAGVSQSPSNKVTEKGKDVELRCDPISGHTALYWYRQSLGQGLEFLIYFQGNSAPDKSGLPSDRFSAERTGGSVSTLTIQRTQQEDSAVYLCASRRQPSSYEQYFGPGTRLTVT.

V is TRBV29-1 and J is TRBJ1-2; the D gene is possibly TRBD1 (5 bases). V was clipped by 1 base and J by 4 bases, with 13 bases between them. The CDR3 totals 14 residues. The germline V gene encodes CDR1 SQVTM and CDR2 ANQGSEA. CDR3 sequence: CSVEGLQGSYGYTF. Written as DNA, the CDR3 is TGCAGCGTTGAAGGCCTCCAGGGTAGCTATGGCTACACCTTC.

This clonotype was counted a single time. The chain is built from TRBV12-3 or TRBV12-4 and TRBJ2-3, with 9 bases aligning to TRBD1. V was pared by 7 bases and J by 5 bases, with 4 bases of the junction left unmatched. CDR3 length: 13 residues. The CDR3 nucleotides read TGTGCCAGCAAGACAGGGGGGGGAGATACGCAGTATTTT. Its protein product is CASKTGGGDTQYF.

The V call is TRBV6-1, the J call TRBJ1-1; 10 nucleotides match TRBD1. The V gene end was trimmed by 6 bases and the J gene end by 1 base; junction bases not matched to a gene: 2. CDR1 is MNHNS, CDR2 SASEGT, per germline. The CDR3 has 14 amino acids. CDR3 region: CASRGQGPNTEAFF. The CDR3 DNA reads TGTGCCAGCAGGGGACAGGGGCCGAACACTGAAGCTTTCTTT.

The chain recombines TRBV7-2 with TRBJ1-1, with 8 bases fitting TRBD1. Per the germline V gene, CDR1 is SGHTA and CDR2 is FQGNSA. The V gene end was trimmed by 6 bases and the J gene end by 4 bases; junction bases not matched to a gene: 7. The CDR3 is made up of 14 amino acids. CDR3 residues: CASRGDRFFTEAFF. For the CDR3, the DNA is TGTGCCAGCAGGGGGGACAGGTTTTTCACTGAAGCTTTCTTT.

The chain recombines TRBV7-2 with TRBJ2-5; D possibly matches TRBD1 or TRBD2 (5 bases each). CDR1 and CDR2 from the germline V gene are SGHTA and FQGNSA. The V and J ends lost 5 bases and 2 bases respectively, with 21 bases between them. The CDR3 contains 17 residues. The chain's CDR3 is CASSPPPGTYIQETQYF. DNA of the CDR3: TGTGCCAGCAGCCCCCCGCCGGGGACGTACATACAAGAGACCCAGTACTTC.

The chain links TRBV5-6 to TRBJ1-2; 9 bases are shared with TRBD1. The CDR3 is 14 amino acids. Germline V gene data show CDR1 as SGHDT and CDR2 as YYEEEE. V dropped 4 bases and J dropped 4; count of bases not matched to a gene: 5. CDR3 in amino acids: CASSIGQGSYGYTF. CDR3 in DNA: TGTGCCAGCAGCATAGGACAGGGGAGCTATGGCTACACCTTC.

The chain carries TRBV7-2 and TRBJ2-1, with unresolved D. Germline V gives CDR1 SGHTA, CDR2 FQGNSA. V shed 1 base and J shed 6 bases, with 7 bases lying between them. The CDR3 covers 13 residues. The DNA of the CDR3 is TGTGCCAGCAGCTTAGTGACGCTCAATGAGCAGTTCTTC. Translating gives CASSLVTLNEQFF.

The CDR3 DNA reads as TGTGCCAGCAGCTCGGACAGAGGGGATGAAAAACTGTTTTTT. Its protein product is CASSSDRGDEKLFF. This chain connects TRBV7-2 to TRBJ1-4; tentatively, D is TRBD1 (6 bases). The CDR3 length is 14 residues. Per germline, CDR1 SGHTA and CDR2 FQGNSA. V lost 4 bases, J lost 6 bases, and 12 bases lay in between.

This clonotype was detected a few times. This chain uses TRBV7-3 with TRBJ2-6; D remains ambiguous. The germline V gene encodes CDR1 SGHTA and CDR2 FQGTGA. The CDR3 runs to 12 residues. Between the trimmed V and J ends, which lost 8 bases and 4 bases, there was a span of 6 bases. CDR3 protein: CASGEGANVLTF. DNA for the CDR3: TGTGCCAGCGGAGAGGGGGCCAACGTCCTGACTTTC.

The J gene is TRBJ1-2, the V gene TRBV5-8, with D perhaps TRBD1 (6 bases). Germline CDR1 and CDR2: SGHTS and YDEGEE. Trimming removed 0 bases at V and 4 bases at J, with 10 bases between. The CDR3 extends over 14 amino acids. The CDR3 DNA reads TGTGCCAGCAGCTTGGCGGGGGCTGGCTATGGCTACACCTTC. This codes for CASSLAGAGYGYTF.

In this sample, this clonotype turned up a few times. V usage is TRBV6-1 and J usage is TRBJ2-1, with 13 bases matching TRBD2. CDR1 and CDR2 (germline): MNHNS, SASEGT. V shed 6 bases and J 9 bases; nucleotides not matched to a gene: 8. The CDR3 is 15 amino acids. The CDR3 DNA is TGTGCCAGCAGCAGCACTAGCGGGGGGGCCAGTGAGCAGTTCTTC. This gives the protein CASSSTSGGASEQFF.

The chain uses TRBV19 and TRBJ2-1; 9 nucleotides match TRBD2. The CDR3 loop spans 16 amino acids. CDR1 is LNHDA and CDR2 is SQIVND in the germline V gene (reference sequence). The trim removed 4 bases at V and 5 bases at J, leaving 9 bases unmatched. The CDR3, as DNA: TGTGCCAGTAGTACCCTTGGAGCGGGGGGTCACAATGAGCAGTTCTTC. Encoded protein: CASSTLGAGGHNEQFF.